This passage covers 5 T cell receptor beta chains from one sample sequenced in a study of human T cells and chemical hapten exposure. From the RACE reads, TCRdb called clonotypes with MiXCR, one entry per CDR3 protein. Here the sample spans around 200,000 distinct CDR3 sequences, around 25% being singletons. Time point here: patch test 3, about 24 weeks after DPC sensitization. Treatment reported: therapeutic diphenylcyclopropenone sensitization with weekly scalp DPC. The sample was whole blood, taken in connection with sensitization to the hapten diphenylcyclopropenone (DPC). Receptors originate from a middle-aged woman with alopecia areata. Some clones in this sample may be carry-over from other donors' samples.

The chain combines TRBV20-1 with TRBJ1-3; tentatively, D is TRBD1 (5 bases). The CDR3 spans 15 residues. CDR1 is DFQATT, CDR2 SNEGSKA, per germline (reference sequence). The V gene lost 3 bases and the J gene lost 1 base, with 13 bases spanning the gap. The CDR3 region has the DNA TGCAGTGCTAGCCGGGGGATTTTTTCTGGAAACACCATATATTTT. It codes for CSASRGIFSGNTIYF.

The sample holds a few counts of this clonotype. The CDR3 region is CASSYEGSKGDTQYF. CDR3 bases: TGTGCCAGCAGTTACGAGGGTAGCAAGGGAGATACGCAGTATTTT. V and J are TRBV6-5 and TRBJ2-3, with D possibly TRBD2 on 5 matching bases. Germline V gives CDR1 MNHEY, CDR2 SVGAGI. CDR3 length: 15 residues. With 2 bases removed from V and 5 bases from J, the gap between germline ends came to 14 bases.

The chain combines TRBV7-6 with TRBJ2-2; perhaps TRBD2 as D (6 bases). This CDR3 has 15 amino acids. The V and J ends lost 4 bases and 5 bases respectively, with 14 bases between them. The germline gives CDR1 SGHVS, CDR2 FNYEAQ. The CDR3 DNA follows: TGTGCCAGCAGCTCAACCGGGACTTTGACCGGGGAGCTGTTTTTT. Translation: CASSSTGTLTGELFF.

The chain links TRBV12-3 or TRBV12-4 to TRBJ1-3; 7 bases align to TRBD1. With 6 bases clipped from V and 4 bases from J, the junction kept 6 bases outside the gene matches. This CDR3 region has 14 residues. The DNA for the CDR3 is TGTGCCAGCAGCCCGACAGGGAAAGGAAACACCATATATTTT. The encoded protein is CASSPTGKGNTIYF.

The chain carries TRBV9 and TRBJ2-3; D is possibly TRBD1 (5 bases). The CDR3 is 16 amino acids. Trimming stripped 3 bases from V and 2 bases from J, with 16 bases between. Germline V gene sequence: CDR1 SGDLS, CDR2 YYNGEE. The CDR3 DNA is TGTGCCAGCAGCGGGGGCCCACCTTCCCCCACAGATACGCAGTATTTT. Amino acid sequence: CASSGGPPSPTDTQYF.